Listed below are T cell receptor beta chains from one sample, sequenced in a study of T-cell memory formation after mild COVID-19. TCRdb recomputed calls from the 5' RACE reads with MiXCR, one row per CDR3 protein. The sample has about 340,000 distinct CDR3 sequences, about a sixth seen once. Material: PBMCs or a T cell subset sorted from them (not recorded which). These receptors all come from a man between 18 and 35 years old who had mild COVID-19 (a few samples of this study predate the infection). Cell type and time point are not known. Both conserved end residues are part of each CDR3. A D gene is named only where the DNA matches it firmly. Clone size, where shown, is once, few, many, or a class for clones that have expanded.

>TRBJ2-1|many|TRBD2|TRBV25-1
TGTGCCAGCAGTGGTACTAGCGGGGGGTACAATGAGCAGTTCTTC
CASSGTSGGYNEQFF
>TRBJ2-1|few|-|TRBV3-1
TGTGCCAGCAGCCCCGCAGGGTACTACAATGAGCAGTTCTTC
CASSPAGYYNEQFF
>TRBJ1-3|few|-|TRBV2
TGTGCCAGCAAAATAGCCTCTGGAAACACCATATATTTT
CASKIASGNTIYF
>TRBJ1-5|-|TRBD1|TRBV4-1
TGCGCCAGCAGCCAAGGTAGTAACAGGGGAAGATACGGCAATCAGCCCCAGCATTTT
CASSQGSNRGRYGNQPQHF
>TRBJ2-7|-|TRBD2|TRBV20-1
TGCAGTGCTAGAGGACCCCCGACAGGGACTAGCGGGGCCTACGAGCAGTACTTC
CSARGPPTGTSGAYEQYF
>TRBJ2-2|few|-|TRBV7-2
TGTGCCAGCAGCTTAGAAAACGGGGAGCTGTTTTTT
CASSLENGELFF
>TRBJ2-1|few|TRBD2|TRBV20-1
TGCAGTGCTCAAACTAGCGGGGTGAACAATGAGCAGTTCTTC
CSAQTSGVNNEQFF
>TRBJ1-2|many|-|TRBV4-3
TGCGCCAGCAGCCAAGAAATTACGGCTAACTATGGCTACACCTTC
CASSQEITANYGYTF
>TRBJ2-7|-|-|TRBV6-5
TGTGCCAGCAGCCCTTCCGGACTAAACTACGAGCAGTACTTC
CASSPSGLNYEQYF
>TRBJ2-2|few|-|TRBV6-5
TGTGCCAGCAGTTACTCGGGCAGGACCGGGGAGCTGTTTTTT
CASSYSGRTGELFF
>TRBJ1-1|few|-|TRBV20-1
TGCAGTGCTAGGCAGTGGATGAACACTGAAGCTTTCTTT
CSARQWMNTEAFF
>TRBJ2-3|-|-|TRBV7-2
TGTGCCAGCAGCTTAACTCGGGCGGAAGGGACAGATACGCAGTATTTT
CASSLTRAEGTDTQYF
>TRBJ1-2|many|-|TRBV12-3/TRBV12-4
TGTGCCAGCATCATGGACATTGGAAACTATGGCTACACCTTC
CASIMDIGNYGYTF
>TRBJ2-2|many|TRBD1|TRBV4-1
TGCGCCAGCAGCCAAGAGGGGACAGAGACCGGGGAGCTGTTTTTT
CASSQEGTETGELFF
>TRBJ2-7|few|TRBD1|TRBV7-9
TGTGCCAGCAGCCCGACAGGGGTATTACACGAGCAGTACTTC
CASSPTGVLHEQYF
>TRBJ1-1|-|TRBD1|TRBV7-3
TGTGCCAGCAGCTTATTGGGACAGGGGAACACTGAAGCTTTCTTT
CASSLLGQGNTEAFF
>TRBJ2-5|-|TRBD2|TRBV7-6
TGTGCCAGCAGCTCCCGGGAGCGGGGGACCCAGTACTTC
CASSSRERGTQYF
>TRBJ2-3|-|TRBD2|TRBV5-1
TGCGCCAGCAGCCGAACTAGCGTGCTCGCAGATACGCAGTATTTT
CASSRTSVLADTQYF
>TRBJ2-7|few|-|TRBV7-2
TGTGCCAGCAGCTTTAACAGGGAGTACGAGCAGTACTTC
CASSFNREYEQYF
>TRBJ2-1|few|TRBD1|TRBV4-1
TGCGCCAGCAGCCAAGGGGGACAGAACAATGAGCAGTTCTTC
CASSQGGQNNEQFF
>TRBJ2-3|many|TRBD1|TRBV4-1
TGCGCCAGCAGCCAAGATGACAGGGGCACAGATACGCAGTATTTT
CASSQDDRGTDTQYF
>TRBJ2-5|few|-|TRBV9
TGTGCCAGCAGCGTAGGTGGGGGGCTGGAGACCCAGTACTTC
CASSVGGGLETQYF
>TRBJ1-1|-|-|TRBV24-1
TGTGCCTCCACCACAGAAAATATGAACACTGAAGCTTTCTTT
CASTTENMNTEAFF
>TRBJ2-1|-|-|TRBV9
TGTGCCAGCAGCGTGGGGGGGCCCTACAATGAGCAGTTCTTC
CASSVGGPYNEQFF
>TRBJ2-1|-|TRBD2|TRBV7-9
TGTGCCAGCAGCCCTACCGGGACTAGCGATGAGCAGTTCTTC
CASSPTGTSDEQFF
>TRBJ1-5|-|-|TRBV2
TGTGCCAGCAGCCAAAACGGGGCCAATCAGCCCCAGCATTTT
CASSQNGANQPQHF
>TRBJ2-3|few|TRBD2|TRBV24-1
TGTGCCACCAGTGACACTAGCGGGGAAGGATGGACAGATACGCAGTATTTT
CATSDTSGEGWTDTQYF
>TRBJ2-1|few|-|TRBV5-1
TGCGCCAGCAGCTTTAGCGACTCCTACAATGAGCAGTTCTTC
CASSFSDSYNEQFF
>TRBJ2-3|-|-|TRBV7-9
TGTGCCAGCAGCCCCGGACACCCTAGCACAGATACGCAGTATTTT
CASSPGHPSTDTQYF
>TRBJ2-5|-|TRBD2|TRBV10-3
TGTGCCATCAGTGAGACTAGCGGGGTGGAGACCCAGTACTTC
CAISETSGVETQYF
>TRBJ1-5|few|TRBD1|TRBV5-1
TGCGCCAGCAGCCTGTGGACAGGGCAGCCCCAGCATTTT
CASSLWTGQPQHF
>TRBJ2-1|-|-|TRBV5-5
TGTGCCAGCAGCTTTCAGGACTCCTACAATGAGCAGTTCTTC
CASSFQDSYNEQFF
>TRBJ2-3|many|-|TRBV12-3/TRBV12-4
TGTGCCAGCAGTTTACTCGCCTCGCAAGATACGCAGTATTTT
CASSLLASQDTQYF
>TRBJ1-2|-|-|TRBV19
TGTGCCGGGAGGGGAACAGGTCCTGGCTACACCTTC
CAGRGTGPGYTF
>TRBJ2-5|many|TRBD1|TRBV28
TGTGCCAGCAGTCGGGACAGGGGAAACCTACAAGAGACCCAGTACTTC
CASSRDRGNLQETQYF